This TCR beta chain was captured in a study of OX40 agonist ivuxolimab in advanced cancers. Broader study findings: Circulating CD4+ and CD8+ T cells showed clonal expansion by week 6 at 0.1 to 3.0 mg/kg. The work left the antigen specificity of expanded peripheral T cells undetermined. In CD8+ T cells, expanded clones were on average more numerous than in CD4+.

Blood was sampled at baseline, cycle 4 day 1, and cycle 7 day 1. About this clone: Its antigen remains unidentified.

Germline V gene lookup returns CDR1 LNHDA and CDR2 SQIVND (reference sequence). Trimming removed 10 bases from V and 5 bases from J; junction bases left unmatched: 12. There are 14 residues in the CDR3. The table came from immunoSEQ multiplex PCR; TCRdb's copy has only in-frame clones and leaves some out. The sample yields tens of thousands of clones, about nine tenths seen once. The sequence was collected from an adult with an advanced solid tumor such as melanoma, head and neck, liver or kidney cancer. The gene calls are TRBV19 and TRBJ2-5, with 8 positions matching TRBD1. Source: CD4+ or CD8+ T cells sorted from blood, taken in a trial of the OX40 agonist ivuxolimab. CDR3 protein: CAMFQGAMRETQYF. CDR3 coding DNA: TGTGCCATGTTTCAGGGGGCAATGAGGGAGACCCAGTACTTC.